This TCR beta chain was obtained from a study of graft-versus-host responses after intestinal transplantation. Study information: Tacrolimus plus steroids were given to all recipients for two to three years, preceded by anti-thymocyte globulin induction.

This clone was seen only once. What it binds is unknown. General study results and limits: Recipient marrow showed GvH clones, some seen first in ileum or blood.

Germline V CDR1 and CDR2: SGHTA, FQGNSA. Trimming removed 1 base at V and 9 bases at J, with 8 bases between. The CDR3 is 12 amino acids. Sequencing used immunoSEQ multiplex PCR; TCRdb keeps in-frame clones, though not all of them. The sample lists around 130,000 clones, just over 90% seen once, with approximately 0.17% in the top ten. The receptor's source is a human donor who received an intestinal transplant. This chain links TRBV7-2 with TRBJ2-3; D may be TRBD2 (6 bases). The sample was unstimulated CD4+ T cells sorted from spleen or lymph node cells, taken before intestinal transplant. The CDR3 loop reads CASSLDRGTQYF. For the CDR3, the DNA is TGTGCCAGCAGCTTAGATCGGGGGACGCAGTATTTT.